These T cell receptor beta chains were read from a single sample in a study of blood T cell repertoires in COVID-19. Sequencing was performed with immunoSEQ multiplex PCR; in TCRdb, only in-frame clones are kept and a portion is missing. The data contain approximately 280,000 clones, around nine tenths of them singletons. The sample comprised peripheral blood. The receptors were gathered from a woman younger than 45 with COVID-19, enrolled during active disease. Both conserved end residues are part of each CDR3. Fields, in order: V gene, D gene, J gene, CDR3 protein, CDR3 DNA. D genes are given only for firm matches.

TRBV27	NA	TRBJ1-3	CASSFIGGTSGNTIYF	TGTGCCAGCAGTTTCATTGGGGGGACCTCTGGAAACACCATATATTTT
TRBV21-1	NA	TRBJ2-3	CASSKRTSGRTDTQYF	TGTGCCAGCAGCAAGAGGACTAGCGGACGCACAGATACGCAGTATTTT
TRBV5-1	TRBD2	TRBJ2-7	CASSLGRGSGLAVYEQYF	TGCGCCAGCAGCTTGGGCCGGGGTTCGGGACTAGCGGTGTACGAGCAGTACTTC
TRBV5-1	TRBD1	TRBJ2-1	CASSPGQAYNEQFF	TGCGCCAGCAGTCCAGGACAGGCCTACAATGAGCAGTTCTTC
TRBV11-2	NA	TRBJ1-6	CASSLDTLEESPLHF	TGTGCCAGCAGCTTAGATACCCTAGAGGAATCACCCCTCCACTTT
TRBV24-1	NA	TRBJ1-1	CATSSDTEAFF	TGTGCCACCAGTTCAGACACTGAAGCTTTCTTT
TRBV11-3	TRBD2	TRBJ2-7	CASSLESGLAVEQYF	TGTGCCAGCAGCTTAGAGTCCGGACTAGCTGTCGAGCAGTACTTC
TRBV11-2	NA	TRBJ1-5	CASSLGGSNQPQHF	TGTGCCAGCAGCTTGGGGGGGAGCAATCAGCCCCAGCATTTT
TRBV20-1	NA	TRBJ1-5	CSAGGRQPQHF	TGCAGTGCTGGGGGGAGGCAGCCCCAGCATTTT
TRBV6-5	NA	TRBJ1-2	CASGTPNGYTF	TGTGCCAGCGGGACACCAAATGGCTACACCTTC